This T cell receptor (beta chain) was profiled in a study of blood T cell repertoires in COVID-19. On the study more broadly: The United States, Italy and Spain provided the acute and convalescent COVID-19 samples. Nucleic acid was either cDNA or gDNA, and it came from T cells, B-cell-depleted T cells, or PBMCs.

As originally analysed: Reference gene primer amplification in the assay estimated nucleated cell counts. Profiling relied on immunoSEQ multiplex PCR, and the TCRdb table lists in-frame clones only, not all of them. The D gene and trimming were derived from the DNA, and the V and J assignments and clone size from that table. The sample yields just over 80,000 clones, about 76% seen once. With V trimmed by 2 bases and J by 3 bases, 2 bases remained unmatched. CDR1 and CDR2 from the germline V gene are MNHEY and SVGAGI. The CDR3 has 16 residues. Sequencing was performed on peripheral blood. This sequence was found in a man at least 80 years old with acute or convalescent COVID-19. The rearrangement uses TRBV6-5 and TRBJ2-7; the match to TRBD2 covers 15 bases. The CDR3 DNA is TGTGCCAGCAGTTACGGACTAGCGGGAGGGCGCTACGAGCAGTACTTC. This encodes CASSYGLAGGRYEQYF.